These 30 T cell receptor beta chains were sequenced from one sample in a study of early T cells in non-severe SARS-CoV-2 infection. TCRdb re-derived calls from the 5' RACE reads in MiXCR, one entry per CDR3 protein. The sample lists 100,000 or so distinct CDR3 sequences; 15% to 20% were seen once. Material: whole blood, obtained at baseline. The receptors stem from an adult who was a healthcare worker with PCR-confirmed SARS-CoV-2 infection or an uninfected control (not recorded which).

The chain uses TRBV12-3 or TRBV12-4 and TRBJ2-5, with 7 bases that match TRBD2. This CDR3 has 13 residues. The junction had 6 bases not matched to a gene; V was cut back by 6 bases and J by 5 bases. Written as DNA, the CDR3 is TGTGCCAGCAGCAAGACTAGCTCGGAGACCCAGTACTTC. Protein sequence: CASSKTSSETQYF.

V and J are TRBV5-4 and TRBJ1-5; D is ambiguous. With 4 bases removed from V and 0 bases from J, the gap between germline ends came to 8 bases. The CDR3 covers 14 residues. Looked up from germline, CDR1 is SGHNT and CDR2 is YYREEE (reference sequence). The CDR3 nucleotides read TGTGCCAGCAGCCTCTGGGGTAGCAATCAGCCCCAGCATTTT. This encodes CASSLWGSNQPQHF.

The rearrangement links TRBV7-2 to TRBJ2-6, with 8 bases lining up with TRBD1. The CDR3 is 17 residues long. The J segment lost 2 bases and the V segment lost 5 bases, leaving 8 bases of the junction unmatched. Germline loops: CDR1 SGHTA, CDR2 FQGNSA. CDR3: CASSLHPTGAGANVLTF. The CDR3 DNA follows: TGTGCCAGCAGCCTCCACCCGACAGGGGCTGGGGCCAACGTCCTGACTTTC.

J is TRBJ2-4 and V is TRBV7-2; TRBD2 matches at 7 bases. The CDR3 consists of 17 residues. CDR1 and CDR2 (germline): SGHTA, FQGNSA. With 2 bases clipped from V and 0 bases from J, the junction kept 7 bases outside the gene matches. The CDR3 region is CASSLSGTGGAKNIQYF. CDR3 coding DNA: TGTGCCAGCAGCTTAAGCGGGACGGGGGGAGCCAAAAACATTCAGTACTTC.

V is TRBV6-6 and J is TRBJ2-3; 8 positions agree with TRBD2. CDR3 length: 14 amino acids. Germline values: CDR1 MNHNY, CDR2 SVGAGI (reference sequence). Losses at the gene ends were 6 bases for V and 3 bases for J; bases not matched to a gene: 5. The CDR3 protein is CASSSVAGTDTQYF. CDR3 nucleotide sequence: TGTGCCAGCAGCTCGGTAGCGGGAACAGATACGCAGTATTTT.

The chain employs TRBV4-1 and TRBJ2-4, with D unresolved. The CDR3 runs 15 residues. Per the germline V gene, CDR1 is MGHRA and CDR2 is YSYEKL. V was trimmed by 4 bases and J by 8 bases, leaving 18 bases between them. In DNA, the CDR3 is TGCGCCAGCAGCCGAGCACGGGCCCTGCAGGACATTCAGTACTTC. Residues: CASSRARALQDIQYF.

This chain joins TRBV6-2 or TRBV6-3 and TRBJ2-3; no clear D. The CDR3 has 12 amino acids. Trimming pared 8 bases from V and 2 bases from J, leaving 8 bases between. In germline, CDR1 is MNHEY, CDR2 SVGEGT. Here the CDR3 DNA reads TGTGCCAGCCTCGGAGACACAGATACGCAGTATTTT. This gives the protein CASLGDTDTQYF.

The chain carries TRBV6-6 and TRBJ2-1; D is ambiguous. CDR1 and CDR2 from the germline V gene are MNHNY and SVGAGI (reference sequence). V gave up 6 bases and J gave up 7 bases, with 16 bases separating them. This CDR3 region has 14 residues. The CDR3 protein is CASSYTSRRNEQFF. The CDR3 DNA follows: TGTGCCAGCAGCTATACCAGCAGACGGAATGAGCAGTTCTTC.

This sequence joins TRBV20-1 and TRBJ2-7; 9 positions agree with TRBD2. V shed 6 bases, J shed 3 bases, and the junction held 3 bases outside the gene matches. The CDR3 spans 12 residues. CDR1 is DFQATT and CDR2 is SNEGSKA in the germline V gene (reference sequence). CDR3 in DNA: TGCAGTGCCGGGACTAGCAACTACGAGCAGTACTTC. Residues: CSAGTSNYEQYF.

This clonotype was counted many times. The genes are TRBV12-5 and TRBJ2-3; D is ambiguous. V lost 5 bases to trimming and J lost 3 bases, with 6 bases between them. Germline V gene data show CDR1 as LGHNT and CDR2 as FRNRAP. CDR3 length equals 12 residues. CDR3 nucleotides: TGTGCTAGTGGTCTCGATACAGATACGCAGTATTTT. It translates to CASGLDTDTQYF.

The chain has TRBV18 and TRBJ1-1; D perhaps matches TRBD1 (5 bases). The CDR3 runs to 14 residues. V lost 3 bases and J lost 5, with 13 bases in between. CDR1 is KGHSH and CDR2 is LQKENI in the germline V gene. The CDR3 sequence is CASSPGRGKTEAFF. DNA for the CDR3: TGTGCCAGCTCACCGGGGCGCGGGAAGACTGAAGCTTTCTTT.

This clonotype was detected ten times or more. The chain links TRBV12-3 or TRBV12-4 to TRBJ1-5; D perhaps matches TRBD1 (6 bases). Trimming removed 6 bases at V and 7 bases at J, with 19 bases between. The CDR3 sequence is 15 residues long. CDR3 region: CASSRSTGRGQPQHF. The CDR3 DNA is TGTGCCAGCAGCCGAAGTACAGGGCGGGGGCAGCCCCAGCATTTT.

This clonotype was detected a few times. The CDR3 spells CASSLRGGNTEAFF. The CDR3 coding sequence is TGTGCCAGCAGTTTACGGGGTGGTAACACTGAAGCTTTCTTT. The chain uses TRBV12-3 or TRBV12-4 and TRBJ1-1; D is ambiguous. V was clipped by 2 bases and J by 2 bases, with 9 bases between them. The CDR3 spans 14 residues.

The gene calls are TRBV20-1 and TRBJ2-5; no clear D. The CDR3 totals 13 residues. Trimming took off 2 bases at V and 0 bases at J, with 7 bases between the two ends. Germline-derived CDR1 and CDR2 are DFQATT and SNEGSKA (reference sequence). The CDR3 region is CSARKVYQETQYF. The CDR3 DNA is TGCAGTGCTAGAAAAGTGTACCAAGAGACCCAGTACTTC.

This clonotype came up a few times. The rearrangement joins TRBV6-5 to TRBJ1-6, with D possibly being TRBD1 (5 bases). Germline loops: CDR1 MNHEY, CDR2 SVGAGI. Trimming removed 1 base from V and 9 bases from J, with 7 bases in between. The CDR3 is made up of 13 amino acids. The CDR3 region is CASSYFQGSPLHF. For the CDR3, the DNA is TGTGCCAGCAGTTACTTTCAGGGTTCACCCCTCCACTTT.

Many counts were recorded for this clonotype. The CDR3 sequence is CSGSGFSTDTQYF. In DNA, the CDR3 is TGCAGCGGTAGCGGGTTTAGCACAGATACGCAGTATTTT. The chain has TRBV29-1 and TRBJ2-3; TRBD2 agrees at 7 bases. Germline V gives CDR1 SQVTM, CDR2 ANQGSEA. This CDR3 is 13 amino acids long. V was pared by 7 bases and J by 0 bases, with 4 bases of the junction left unmatched.

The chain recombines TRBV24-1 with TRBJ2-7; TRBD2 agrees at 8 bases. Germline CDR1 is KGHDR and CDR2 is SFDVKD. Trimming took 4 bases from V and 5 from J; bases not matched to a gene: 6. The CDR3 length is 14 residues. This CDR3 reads CATSDAGLADEQYF. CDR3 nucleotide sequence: TGTGCCACCAGTGACGCCGGACTAGCTGACGAGCAGTACTTC.

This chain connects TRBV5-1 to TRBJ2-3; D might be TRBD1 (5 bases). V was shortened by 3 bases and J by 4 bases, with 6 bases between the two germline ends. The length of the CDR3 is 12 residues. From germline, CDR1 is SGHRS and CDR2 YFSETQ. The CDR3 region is CASSSQADTQYF. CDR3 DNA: TGCGCCAGCAGCTCACAGGCAGATACGCAGTATTTT. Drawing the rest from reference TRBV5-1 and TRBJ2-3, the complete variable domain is KAGVTQTPRYLIKTRGQQVTLSCSPISGHRSVSWYQQTPGQGLQFLFEYFSETQRNKGNFPGRFSGRQFSNSRSEMNVSTLELGDSALYLCASSSQADTQYFGPGTRLTVL.

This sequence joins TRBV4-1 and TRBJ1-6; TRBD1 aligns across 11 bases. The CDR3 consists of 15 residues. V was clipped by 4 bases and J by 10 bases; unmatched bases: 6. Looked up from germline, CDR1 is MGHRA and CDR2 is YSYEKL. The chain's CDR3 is CASSRGTGGGSPLHF. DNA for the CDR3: TGCGCCAGCAGCCGGGGGACAGGGGGAGGATCACCCCTCCACTTT.

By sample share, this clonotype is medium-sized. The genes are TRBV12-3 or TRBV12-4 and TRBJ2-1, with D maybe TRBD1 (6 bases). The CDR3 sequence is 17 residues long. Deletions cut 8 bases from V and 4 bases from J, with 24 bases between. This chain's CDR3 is CASAYSDSIPLYNEQFF. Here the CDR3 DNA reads TGTGCCAGCGCATATTCGGACAGTATTCCCCTATACAATGAGCAGTTCTTC.

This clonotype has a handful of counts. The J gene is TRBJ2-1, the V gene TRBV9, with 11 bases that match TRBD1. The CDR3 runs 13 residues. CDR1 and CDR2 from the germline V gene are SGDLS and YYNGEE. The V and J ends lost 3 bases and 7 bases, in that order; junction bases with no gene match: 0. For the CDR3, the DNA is TGTGCCAGCAGCGGGGACAGGGGGAATGAGCAGTTCTTC. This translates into CASSGDRGNEQFF.

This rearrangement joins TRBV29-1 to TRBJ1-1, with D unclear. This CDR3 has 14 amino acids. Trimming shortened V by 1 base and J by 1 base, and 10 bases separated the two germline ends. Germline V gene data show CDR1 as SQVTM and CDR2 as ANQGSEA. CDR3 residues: CSVEATPPNTEAFF. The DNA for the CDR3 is TGCAGCGTTGAAGCGACACCACCGAACACTGAAGCTTTCTTT.

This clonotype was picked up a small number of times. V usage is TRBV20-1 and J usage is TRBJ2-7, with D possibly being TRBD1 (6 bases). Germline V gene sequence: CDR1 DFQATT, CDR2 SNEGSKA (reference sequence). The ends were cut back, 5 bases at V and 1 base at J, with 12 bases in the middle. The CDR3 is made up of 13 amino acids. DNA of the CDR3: TGCAGTGCTCAGAGGACAGCATCCTACGAGCAGTACTTC. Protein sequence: CSAQRTASYEQYF.

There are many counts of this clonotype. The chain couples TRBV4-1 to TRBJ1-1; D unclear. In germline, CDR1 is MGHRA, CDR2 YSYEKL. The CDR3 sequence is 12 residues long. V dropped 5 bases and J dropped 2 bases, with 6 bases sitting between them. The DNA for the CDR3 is TGCGCCAGCAGCGGGGATAACACTGAAGCTTTCTTT. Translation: CASSGDNTEAFF.

The CDR3 DNA is TGCAGTGCTATGAGGGGCGGTGAGACCCAGTACTTC. Translated, it gives CSAMRGGETQYF. The chain employs TRBV20-1 and TRBJ2-5, with D tentatively TRBD1 or TRBD2 (5 bases each). The CDR3 has 12 amino acids. Germline V CDR1 and CDR2: DFQATT, SNEGSKA (reference sequence). The V end lost 4 bases, the J end lost 5 bases, and 11 bases lay between the germline ends.

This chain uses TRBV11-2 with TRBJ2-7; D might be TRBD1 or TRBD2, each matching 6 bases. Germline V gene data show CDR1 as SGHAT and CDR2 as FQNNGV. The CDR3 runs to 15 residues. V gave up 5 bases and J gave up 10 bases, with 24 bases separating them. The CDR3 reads CASSLSGAGPIGQYF. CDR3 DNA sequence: TGTGCCAGCAGCCTCTCGGGGGCAGGCCCTATCGGACAGTACTTC.

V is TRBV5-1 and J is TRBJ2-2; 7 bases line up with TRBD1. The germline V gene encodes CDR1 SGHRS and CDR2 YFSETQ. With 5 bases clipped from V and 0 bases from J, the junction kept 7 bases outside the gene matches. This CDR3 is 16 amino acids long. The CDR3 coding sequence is TGCGCCAGCAGTGTGACAGGGCGTACGAACACCGGGGAGCTGTTTTTT. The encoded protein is CASSVTGRTNTGELFF.

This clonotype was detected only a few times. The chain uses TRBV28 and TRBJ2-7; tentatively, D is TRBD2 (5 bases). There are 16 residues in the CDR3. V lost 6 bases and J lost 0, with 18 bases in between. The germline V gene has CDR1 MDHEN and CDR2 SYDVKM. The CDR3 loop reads CASSPIVTGYSYEQYF. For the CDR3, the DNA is TGTGCCAGCAGCCCCATTGTGACGGGGTACTCCTACGAGCAGTACTTC. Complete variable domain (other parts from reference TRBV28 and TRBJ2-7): DVKVTQSSRYLVKRTGEKVFLECVQDMDHENMFWYRQDPGLGLRLIYFSYDVKMKEKGDIPEGYSVSREKKERFSLILESASTNQTSMYLCASSPIVTGYSYEQYFGPGTRLTVT.

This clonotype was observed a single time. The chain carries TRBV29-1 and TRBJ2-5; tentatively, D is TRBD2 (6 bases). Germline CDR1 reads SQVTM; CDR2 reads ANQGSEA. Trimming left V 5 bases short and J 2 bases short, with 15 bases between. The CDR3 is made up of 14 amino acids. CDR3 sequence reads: CSVLLGGGQETQYF. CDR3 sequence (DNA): TGCAGCGTTCTTCTGGGTGGAGGGCAAGAGACCCAGTACTTC. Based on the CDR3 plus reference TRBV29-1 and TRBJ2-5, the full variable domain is SAVISQKPSRDICQRGTSLTIQCQVDSQVTMMFWYRQQPGQSLTLIATANQGSEATYESGFVIDKFPISRPNLTFSTLTVSNMSPEDSSIYLCSVLLGGGQETQYFGPGTRLLVL.

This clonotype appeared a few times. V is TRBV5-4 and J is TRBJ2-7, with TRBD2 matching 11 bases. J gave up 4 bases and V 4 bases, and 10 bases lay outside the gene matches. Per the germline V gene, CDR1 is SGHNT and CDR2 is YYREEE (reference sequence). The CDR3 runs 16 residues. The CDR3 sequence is CASSRNPTSGEYEQYF. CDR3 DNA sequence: TGTGCCAGCAGCCGGAACCCGACTAGCGGGGAATACGAGCAGTACTTC. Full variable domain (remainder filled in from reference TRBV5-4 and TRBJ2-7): ETGVTQSPTHLIKTRGQQVTLRCSSQSGHNTVSWYQQALGQGPQFIFQYYREEENGRGNFPPRFSGLQFPNYSSELNVNALELDDSALYLCASSRNPTSGEYEQYFGPGTRLTVT.